These 27 T cell receptor beta chains originate from one sample sequenced in a study of T-cell reconstitution after alpha-beta-depleted transplantation in children. This sample's TCRbeta library carried unique molecular identifier barcodes. TCRdb re-called the PCR reads with MiXCR, one entry per CDR3 protein. Among approximately 220,000 distinct CDR3 sequences listed, 17% were seen once. Sequenced material: PBMCs, mostly from graft donor cells, taken 360 days after TCRalphabeta/CD19-depleted stem cell transplant. Source of these receptors: a male patient between 2 and 10 years old who had a stem cell transplant for acute lymphoblastic leukemia, so the T cells may come from the graft donor.

This clonotype has only a few counts. This sequence joins TRBV29-1 and TRBJ2-5, with D possibly being TRBD2 (6 bases). CDR3 size: 13 residues. Per the germline V gene, CDR1 is SQVTM and CDR2 is ANQGSEA. V dropped 3 bases and J dropped 2 bases, with 10 bases sitting between them. CDR3 coding DNA: TGCAGCGTTGAGAGGCGGGGTCAAGAGACCCAGTACTTC. Translated: CSVERRGQETQYF.

The rearrangement joins TRBV12-3 or TRBV12-4 to TRBJ2-1; 10 bases match TRBD1. After removal of 6 bases from V and 8 bases from J, the junction contained 10 bases not matched to a gene. The CDR3 runs to 15 residues. The CDR3 sequence is CASRPRGQGYYEQFF. The CDR3 DNA follows: TGTGCCAGCAGACCAAGGGGACAGGGGTACTATGAGCAGTTCTTC.

CDR3 coding DNA: TGTGCCAGCAGTTTACAGGGAAAAGAGACCCAGTACTTC. This translates into CASSLQGKETQYF. The chain employs TRBV12-3 or TRBV12-4 and TRBJ2-5; maybe TRBD1 (5 bases). The V and J ends lost 2 bases and 3 bases respectively, with 7 bases between them. The CDR3 runs 13 residues.

V is TRBV6-1 and J is TRBJ1-5; no definite D call. Germline V gives CDR1 MNHNS, CDR2 SASEGT. V lost 11 bases, J lost 0 bases, and 17 bases lay in between. The CDR3 spans 15 residues. The CDR3 region has the DNA TGTGCCGGATCCGAATTAGCGGATAGCAATCAGCCCCAGCATTTT. It encodes CAGSELADSNQPQHF.

The V call is TRBV4-2, the J call TRBJ2-5; TRBD1 matches at 12 bases. Germline V gene data show CDR1 as LGHNA and CDR2 as YNFKEQ. V lost 3 bases, J lost 5 bases, and 10 bases stayed unmatched. This CDR3 is built from 17 residues. The CDR3 sequence: CASSHRTGTGGEETQYF. The CDR3 DNA reads as TGTGCCAGCAGCCACCGAACCGGGACAGGGGGCGAGGAGACCCAGTACTTC.

This chain uses TRBV15 with TRBJ2-7; 12 nucleotides align to TRBD2. V shed 11 bases and J 6 bases; nucleotides not matched to a gene: 8. Germline V gives CDR1 LNHNV, CDR2 YYDKDF (reference sequence). CDR3 length: 13 residues. The CDR3 DNA follows: TGTGCCGTCAGCCCGGGACTAGCGGGCGAGCAGTACTTC. This sequence encodes CAVSPGLAGEQYF.

The chain is built from TRBV7-9 and TRBJ1-1, with D perhaps matching TRBD1 (6 bases). Germline lookup yields CDR1 SEHNR and CDR2 FQNEAQ (reference sequence). The CDR3 has 14 residues. V shed 4 bases and J shed 4 bases, with 13 bases lying between them. The CDR3 spells CASSYQGMSTEAFF. DNA of the CDR3: TGTGCCAGCAGCTACCAGGGGATGTCCACTGAAGCTTTCTTT.

There are a few counts of this clonotype. The chain employs TRBV2 and TRBJ2-1; D gene unclear. This CDR3 is 14 amino acids long. Germline CDR1 SNHLY, CDR2 FYNNEI. With 3 bases removed from V and 2 bases from J, the gap between germline ends came to 8 bases. The CDR3 region is CASSDMSTYNEQFF. The CDR3 region has the DNA TGTGCCAGCAGTGACATGTCGACCTACAATGAGCAGTTCTTC.

The genes are TRBV10-3 and TRBJ1-2; no definite D call. CDR3 length: 13 amino acids. Germline CDR1 is ENHRY and CDR2 is SYGVKD. V lost 7 bases, J lost 7 bases, and 16 bases lay in between. The CDR3 here is CAITLSGESGYTF. The CDR3 DNA is TGTGCCATCACACTGAGCGGTGAGAGTGGCTACACCTTC.

The chain's CDR3 is CASSYQGIYYNSPLHF. CDR3 sequence (DNA): TGTGCCAGCAGTTACCAGGGAATATACTATAATTCACCCCTCCACTTT. This chain links TRBV6-2 or TRBV6-3 with TRBJ1-6; perhaps TRBD1 as D (5 bases). From germline, CDR1 is MNHEY and CDR2 SVGEGT. The CDR3 totals 16 residues. Trimming removed 2 bases from V and 3 bases from J, with 11 bases in between.

This clonotype has more than one count but fewer than ten. The chain links TRBV29-1 to TRBJ2-3; possibly TRBD1 for D (6 bases). The CDR3 is made up of 15 amino acids. The germline V gene encodes CDR1 SQVTM and CDR2 ANQGSEA. V was pared by 4 bases and J by 1 base, with 15 bases between. The CDR3 reads CSVVTAGEGTDTQYF. For the CDR3, the DNA is TGCAGCGTTGTTACGGCAGGGGAAGGCACAGATACGCAGTATTTT.

This clonotype was detected a few times. This rearrangement joins TRBV12-3 or TRBV12-4 to TRBJ2-1; possibly TRBD1 or TRBD2 for D (5 bases each). The CDR3 contains 14 residues. V lost 6 bases to trimming and J lost 9 bases, with 18 bases between them. The CDR3 DNA sequence: TGTGCCAGCAGCCTTCGTATGGGGGATCGTGAGCAGTTCTTC. This gives the protein CASSLRMGDREQFF.

A few counts support this clonotype. This chain joins TRBV18 and TRBJ2-3, with unresolved D. This CDR3 is 15 amino acids long. Germline assignment: CDR1 KGHSH and CDR2 LQKENI. V lost 2 bases, J lost 5 bases, and 14 bases lay in between. The CDR3 nucleotides read TGTGCCAGCTCACCAGGGAATGGTCCAATAGATACGCAGTATTTT. Protein product: CASSPGNGPIDTQYF.

The V call is TRBV7-9, the J call TRBJ1-2, with a possible D match to TRBD1 (6 bases). Between the trimmed V and J ends, which lost 5 bases and 2 bases, there was a span of 18 bases. The CDR3 has 16 amino acids. Looked up from germline, CDR1 is SEHNR and CDR2 is FQNEAQ (reference sequence). Written as DNA, the CDR3 is TGTGCCAGCAGCCCCGGATACAGGGCTCGGAACTATGGCTACACCTTC. Its translation: CASSPGYRARNYGYTF.

This sequence joins TRBV27 and TRBJ1-1; D perhaps matches TRBD1 (5 bases). Germline V gene lookup returns CDR1 MNHEY and CDR2 SMNVEV (reference sequence). The V end was cut by 5 bases, the J end by 5 bases, with 18 bases between. This CDR3 is built from 15 residues. The CDR3 nucleotides read TGTGCCAGCAGTGAAGACAGCGCCCTGGGGACTGAAGCTTTCTTT. This encodes CASSEDSALGTEAFF.

The genes are TRBV20-1 and TRBJ2-7, with 9 bases identical to TRBD2. CDR1 and CDR2 from the germline V gene are DFQATT and SNEGSKA (reference sequence). The ends lost 2 bases at V and 0 bases at J; junction bases unmatched: 2. The CDR3 runs 14 residues. This CDR3 is CSARPSGTSYEQYF. Written as DNA, the CDR3 is TGCAGTGCTAGACCTAGCGGGACCTCCTACGAGCAGTACTTC.

The chain is built from TRBV5-1 and TRBJ2-2; weak D call: TRBD1 (5 bases). Deletions cut 4 bases from V and 0 bases from J, with 13 bases between. There are 16 residues in the CDR3. Germline V gene lookup returns CDR1 SGHRS and CDR2 YFSETQ. This CDR3 is CASSRQGWSNTGELFF. DNA for the CDR3: TGCGCCAGCAGCCGGCAGGGTTGGTCGAACACCGGGGAGCTGTTTTTT.

The chain employs TRBV3-1 and TRBJ2-5, with 11 bases identical to TRBD2. CDR1 LGHDT and CDR2 YNNKEL come from the germline V gene (reference sequence). V dropped 4 bases and J dropped 4; count of bases not matched to a gene: 5. The CDR3 covers 15 residues. The DNA of the CDR3 is TGTGCCAGCAGCCGCCAGACTAGCGGGGTAGAGACCCAGTACTTC. Protein sequence: CASSRQTSGVETQYF.

This clonotype was seen repeatedly, ten times or more. The gene calls are TRBV20-1 and TRBJ2-3, with 7 bases that match TRBD1. V lost 5 bases to trimming and J lost 1 base; unmatched junction nucleotides: 9. The CDR3 consists of 15 residues. The V gene's germline CDR1 is DFQATT and CDR2 SNEGSKA (reference sequence). The CDR3 spells CSAARQGRGTDTQYF. CDR3 DNA: TGCAGTGCTGCAAGACAGGGCCGGGGCACAGATACGCAGTATTTT.

This sequence joins TRBV7-2 and TRBJ2-7; 11 bases fit TRBD2. This CDR3 has 14 residues. V dropped 2 bases and J dropped 7; count of bases not matched to a gene: 4. CDR1 is SGHTA and CDR2 is FQGNSA in the germline V gene. This CDR3 reads CASSLTGTSGEQYF. The CDR3 region has the DNA TGTGCCAGCAGCTTAACCGGGACTAGCGGTGAGCAGTACTTC.

This clonotype was seen ten or more times. V and J are TRBV28 and TRBJ2-3, with 7 bases identical to TRBD2. CDR3 length: 15 residues. The V gene's germline CDR1 is MDHEN and CDR2 SYDVKM. After removal of 2 bases from V and 2 bases from J, the junction contained 4 bases not matched to a gene. The CDR3 loop is CASSLGRALTDTQYF. The CDR3 DNA follows: TGTGCCAGCAGTTTAGGGAGGGCCCTCACAGATACGCAGTATTTT.

This clonotype was recorded at least ten times. Here the CDR3 DNA reads TGTGCCAGCAGTCGGCGGTTGGGCGGGGCCTACGAGCAGTACTTC. This sequence encodes CASSRRLGGAYEQYF. V gene TRBV12-3 or TRBV12-4 combines with J gene TRBJ2-7; D possibly corresponds to TRBD2 (6 bases). V was cut by 5 bases and J by 2 bases, with 16 bases left in between. The CDR3 has 15 amino acids.

This clonotype was recorded at least ten times. This CDR3 is CASMVKGAPDGELFF. DNA for the CDR3: TGTGCCAGCATGGTCAAGGGGGCTCCGGACGGGGAGCTGTTTTTT. The rearrangement joins TRBV7-9 to TRBJ2-2, with 7 nucleotides matching TRBD1. The CDR3 totals 15 residues. J gave up 7 bases and V 7 bases, and 12 bases lay outside the gene matches. Looked up from germline, CDR1 is SEHNR and CDR2 is FQNEAQ (reference sequence). The full variable domain, its missing parts supplied by reference TRBV7-9 and TRBJ2-2, is DTGVSQNPRHKITKRGQNVTFRCDPISEHNRLYWYRQTLGQGPEFLTYFQNEAQLEKSRLLSDRFSAERPKGSFSTLEIQRTEQGDSAMYLCASMVKGAPDGELFFGEGSRLTVL.

This clonotype came up a few times. This rearrangement joins TRBV18 to TRBJ1-1; a weak D match, TRBD1 (5 bases). CDR1 is KGHSH, CDR2 LQKENI, per germline. V was clipped by 0 bases and J by 1 base, with 9 bases between them. CDR3 length equals 15 residues. The CDR3 coding sequence is TGTGCCAGCTCACCACCGTTTCAGGGGAACACTGAAGCTTTCTTT. The encoded protein is CASSPPFQGNTEAFF.

This chain links TRBV4-1 with TRBJ1-5, with TRBD1 as a possible D gene (5 bases). Trimming shortened V by 1 base and J by 1 base, and 8 bases separated the two germline ends. This CDR3 has 15 residues. Germline V gene sequence: CDR1 MGHRA, CDR2 YSYEKL. CDR3 DNA: TGCGCCAGCAGCCAAGCAGAGGGGAGCAATCAGCCCCAGCATTTT. Translated, it gives CASSQAEGSNQPQHF.

The CDR3 loop reads CASSYGSGTNTGELFF. The DNA for the CDR3 is TGTGCCAGCAGTTACGGTTCCGGGACAAACACCGGGGAGCTGTTTTTT. The chain joins TRBV6-5 to TRBJ2-2, with D maybe TRBD1 (6 bases). The CDR3 spans 16 residues. The germline V gene encodes CDR1 MNHEY and CDR2 SVGAGI. With 2 bases removed from V and 2 bases from J, the gap between germline ends came to 12 bases.

This rearrangement joins TRBV20-1 to TRBJ2-7; the match to TRBD1 covers 9 bases. J was trimmed by 5 bases and V by 6 bases; bases with no gene match: 8. The CDR3 consists of 13 residues. Germline CDR1 is DFQATT and CDR2 is SNEGSKA (reference sequence). CDR3 residues: CSAGTGRSNEQYF. CDR3 sequence (DNA): TGCAGTGCGGGGACAGGGAGGTCGAACGAGCAGTACTTC.